The text below deals with one T cell receptor beta chain. It may be a read error: a sequence one base away is much more abundant. Together with a sample-barcoded 5' primer, a J-beta primer mix was included in a second PCR lasting roughly 6 to 12 cycles. TCRdb re-analysed the 5' RACE reads in MiXCR, keeping a single row per CDR3 protein. This sample has about 900,000 distinct CDR3 sequences, with 55% to 65% found just once. The sample is drawn from a study of blood T cells in healthy people across ages. V lost 7 bases and J 7 bases, leaving 22 bases between the germline ends. This CDR3 has 16 amino acids.

V and J are TRBV12-3 or TRBV12-4 and TRBJ1-4; tentatively, D is TRBD1 (5 bases). The receptor was isolated from a man aged 30 to 39 in good health. The sequenced material came from blood. The CDR3 spells CASNLDPGPGSEKLFF. For the CDR3, the DNA is TGTGCCAGCAACCTGGATCCAGGTCCAGGGTCTGAAAAACTGTTTTTT.